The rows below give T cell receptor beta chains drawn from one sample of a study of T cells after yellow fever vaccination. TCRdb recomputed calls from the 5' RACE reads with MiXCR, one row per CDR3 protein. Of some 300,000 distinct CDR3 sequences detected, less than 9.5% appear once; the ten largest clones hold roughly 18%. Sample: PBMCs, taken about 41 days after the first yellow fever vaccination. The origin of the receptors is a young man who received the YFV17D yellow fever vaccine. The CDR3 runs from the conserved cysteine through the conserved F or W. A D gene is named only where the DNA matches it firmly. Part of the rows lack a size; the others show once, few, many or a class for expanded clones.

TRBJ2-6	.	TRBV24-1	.	CATSARETTFLTF	TGTGCCACCAGTGCAAGAGAGACCACCTTCCTGACTTTC
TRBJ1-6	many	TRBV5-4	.	CASSSLTVANSPLHF	TGTGCCAGCAGCTCCTTGACAGTCGCTAATTCACCCCTCCACTTT
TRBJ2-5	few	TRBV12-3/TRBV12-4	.	CASSFGGKQETQYF	TGTGCCAGCAGTTTTGGAGGGAAACAAGAGACCCAGTACTTC
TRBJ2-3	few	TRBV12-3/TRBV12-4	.	CASSAAGRTDTQYF	TGTGCCAGCAGTGCAGCAGGGCGCACAGATACGCAGTATTTT
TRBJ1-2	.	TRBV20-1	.	CSAAGGVIYGYTF	TGCAGTGCAGCAGGAGGGGTGATCTATGGCTACACCTTC
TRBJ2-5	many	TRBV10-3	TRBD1	CAISESLSSRQGETQYF	TGTGCCATCAGTGAGTCCCTATCTTCTCGACAGGGGGAGACCCAGTACTTC
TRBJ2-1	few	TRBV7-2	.	CASSPAADSYNEQFF	TGTGCCAGCAGCCCGGCGGCAGACTCCTACAATGAGCAGTTCTTC
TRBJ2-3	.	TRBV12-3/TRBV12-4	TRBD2	CASGGGLAGVSTDTQYF	TGTGCCAGCGGAGGAGGGCTAGCGGGGGTTAGTACAGATACGCAGTATTTT
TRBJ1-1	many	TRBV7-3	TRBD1	CASSPRQGITEAFF	TGTGCCAGCAGCCCCAGACAGGGGATCACTGAAGCTTTCTTT
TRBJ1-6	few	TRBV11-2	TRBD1	CASRYRGHSPLHF	TGTGCCAGCAGATACAGGGGGCATTCACCCCTCCACTTT
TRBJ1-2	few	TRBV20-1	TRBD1	CSVSQPGQGADGYTF	TGCAGTGTTAGTCAACCGGGACAGGGGGCGGATGGCTACACCTTC
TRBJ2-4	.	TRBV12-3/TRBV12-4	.	CASSPSGGARNIQYF	TGTGCCAGCAGTCCCAGTGGGGGGGCGCGGAACATTCAGTACTTC
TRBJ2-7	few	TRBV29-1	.	CSVWTDLTYEQYF	TGCAGCGTCTGGACAGATTTAACCTACGAGCAGTACTTC
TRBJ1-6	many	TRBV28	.	CASSLSNSPLHF	TGTGCCAGCAGTTTGTCCAATTCACCCCTCCACTTT
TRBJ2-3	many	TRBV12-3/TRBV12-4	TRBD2	CASSPLGSGGTDTQYF	TGTGCCAGCAGTCCTCTGGGTAGCGGGGGCACAGATACGCAGTATTTT
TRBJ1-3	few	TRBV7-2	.	CASSLGQVASGNTIYF	TGTGCCAGCAGCTTAGGACAGGTTGCGTCTGGAAACACCATATATTTT
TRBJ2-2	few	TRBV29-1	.	CSVEDGGELFF	TGCAGCGTTGAAGATGGCGGGGAGCTGTTTTTT
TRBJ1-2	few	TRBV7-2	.	CASSPTAYGYTF	TGTGCCAGCAGCCCGACAGCCTATGGCTACACCTTC
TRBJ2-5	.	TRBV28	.	CASSLYQVGTQYF	TGTGCCAGCAGTTTATACCAGGTTGGGACCCAGTACTTC
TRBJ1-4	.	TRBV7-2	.	CASRPGGDREKLFF	TGTGCCAGTCGCCCGGGGGGGGATCGAGAAAAACTGTTTTTT
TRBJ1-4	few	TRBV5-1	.	CASSLQGRDEKLFF	TGCGCCAGCAGCTTACAGGGTAGGGATGAAAAACTGTTTTTT
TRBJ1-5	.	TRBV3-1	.	CASSQTRVDNQPQHF	TGTGCCAGCAGCCAGACGCGGGTCGACAATCAGCCCCAGCATTTT
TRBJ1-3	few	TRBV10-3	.	CAITQGAGNTIYF	TGTGCCATCACTCAGGGAGCCGGAAACACCATATATTTT
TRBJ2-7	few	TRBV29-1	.	CSVNGPDQASSYEQYF	TGCAGCGTTAATGGTCCTGACCAGGCGAGCTCCTACGAGCAGTACTTC
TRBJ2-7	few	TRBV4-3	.	CASSQVQGAYEQYF	TGCGCCAGCAGCCAAGTACAGGGCGCCTACGAGCAGTACTTC
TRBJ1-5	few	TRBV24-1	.	CATSEAGPQWNQPQHF	TGTGCCACCAGTGAAGCCGGGCCACAGTGGAATCAGCCCCAGCATTTT
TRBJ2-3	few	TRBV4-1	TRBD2	CASSPHTSGGAGDTQYF	TGCGCCAGCAGCCCGCATACTAGCGGGGGGGCTGGAGATACGCAGTATTTT
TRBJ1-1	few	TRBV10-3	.	CAISRGMPTEAFF	TGTGCCATCAGCCGAGGAATGCCCACTGAAGCTTTCTTT
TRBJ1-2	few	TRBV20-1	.	CSARVVTTNYGYTF	TGCAGTGCTAGAGTTGTGACAACTAACTATGGCTACACCTTC
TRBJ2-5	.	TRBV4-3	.	CASSQDLNRKETQYF	TGCGCCAGCAGCCAAGATTTGAACAGGAAAGAGACCCAGTACTTC
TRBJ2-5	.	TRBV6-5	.	CASSYLGGSETQYF	TGTGCCAGCAGTTACCTGGGGGGATCGGAGACCCAGTACTTC
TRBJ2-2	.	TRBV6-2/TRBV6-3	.	CASQLGQNTGELFF	TGTGCCAGCCAACTAGGGCAGAACACCGGGGAGCTGTTTTTT
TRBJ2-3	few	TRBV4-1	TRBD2	CASSQVPGLALDTQYF	TGCGCCAGCAGCCAAGTCCCGGGACTAGCATTAGATACGCAGTATTTT
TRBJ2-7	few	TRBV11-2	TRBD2	CASSRRTSGGANEQYF	TGTGCCAGCAGCAGACGGACTAGCGGGGGGGCAAACGAGCAGTACTTC
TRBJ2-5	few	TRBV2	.	CASSWSQGKRTQYF	TGTGCCAGCAGTTGGAGTCAGGGAAAGAGGACCCAGTACTTC
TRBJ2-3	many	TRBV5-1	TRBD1	CASSLDSRGPDTQYF	TGCGCCAGCAGCTTGGATTCCAGGGGGCCAGATACGCAGTATTTT
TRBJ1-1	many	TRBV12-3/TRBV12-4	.	CASKPAQGGNTEAFF	TGTGCCAGCAAACCGGCCCAGGGCGGGAACACTGAAGCTTTCTTT
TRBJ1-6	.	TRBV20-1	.	CRAFRQDSPLHF	TGCAGAGCTTTCCGACAGGATTCACCCCTCCACTTT
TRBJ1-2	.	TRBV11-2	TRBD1	CASSWSRQGDGYTF	TGTGCCAGCAGTTGGTCCCGCCAGGGGGATGGCTACACCTTC
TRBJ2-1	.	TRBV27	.	CASSSLGSYNEQFF	TGTGCCAGCAGTTCTTTGGGGTCCTACAATGAGCAGTTCTTC
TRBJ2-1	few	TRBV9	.	CASSVVGTGLWEQFF	TGTGCCAGCAGCGTAGTGGGGACGGGCTTGTGGGAGCAGTTCTTC
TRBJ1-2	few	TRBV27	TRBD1	CASLRVTGGTYGYTF	TGTGCCAGCTTGAGGGTTACAGGGGGCACCTATGGCTACACCTTC
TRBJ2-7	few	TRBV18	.	CASSPQGGSYEQYF	TGTGCCAGCTCACCACAGGGGGGGTCCTACGAGCAGTACTTC
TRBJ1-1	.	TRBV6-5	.	CASSYNNEAFF	TGTGCCAGCAGTTACAACAATGAAGCTTTCTTT
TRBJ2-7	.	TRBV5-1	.	CASSPIYQDSYEQYF	TGCGCCAGCAGCCCGATCTACCAGGACAGTTACGAGCAGTACTTC
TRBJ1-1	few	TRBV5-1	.	CASSEGGVPEAFF	TGCGCCAGCAGCGAGGGGGGGGTCCCTGAAGCTTTCTTT
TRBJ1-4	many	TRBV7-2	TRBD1	CASSFWTGGGEKLFF	TGTGCCAGCAGCTTCTGGACAGGGGGGGGGGAAAAACTGTTTTTT
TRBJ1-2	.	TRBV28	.	CASSWGRRIQGYTF	TGTGCCAGCAGTTGGGGACGGAGGATCCAAGGCTACACCTTC
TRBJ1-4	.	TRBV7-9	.	CASTPTGNAEKLFF	TGTGCCAGCACCCCAACGGGGAATGCGGAAAAACTGTTTTTT
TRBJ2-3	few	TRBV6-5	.	CASSLSGSPDTQYF	TGTGCCAGCAGTTTGTCTGGATCGCCAGATACGCAGTATTTT
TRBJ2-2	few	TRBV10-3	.	CAISEVANTGELFF	TGTGCCATCAGTGAGGTGGCAAACACCGGGGAGCTGTTTTTT
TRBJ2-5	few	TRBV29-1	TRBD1	CSLGDRQETQYF	TGCAGCTTGGGGGACAGGCAAGAGACCCAGTACTTC
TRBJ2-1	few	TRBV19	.	CASNGNSNYNEQFF	TGTGCCAGTAATGGCAACAGTAATTACAATGAGCAGTTCTTC
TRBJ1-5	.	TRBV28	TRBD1	CASSLRGGGQPQHF	TGTGCCAGCAGCCTCAGGGGGGGGGGTCAGCCCCAGCATTTT
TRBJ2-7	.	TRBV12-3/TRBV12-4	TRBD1	CASKGQAYEQYF	TGTGCCAGCAAGGGACAGGCCTACGAGCAGTACTTC
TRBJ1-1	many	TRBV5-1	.	CASSRNRELNTEAFF	TGCGCCAGCAGCAGGAACAGGGAATTGAACACTGAAGCTTTCTTT
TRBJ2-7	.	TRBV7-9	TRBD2	CASTLTSGGFDEQYF	TGTGCCAGCACCTTAACTAGCGGGGGTTTCGACGAGCAGTACTTC